This TCR beta chain is from a study of blood T cell repertoires in COVID-19. V gave up 3 bases and J gave up 3 bases, with 12 bases separating them. In germline, CDR1 is LGHNA, CDR2 YNFKEQ. This CDR3 spans 14 amino acids. Data came from immunoSEQ multiplex PCR; TCRdb stores just in-frame clones and leaves some out. Of some 250,000 clones in the sample, 70% to 75% are singletons; the top ten hold more than 2.5%. Source material: peripheral blood. This chain links TRBV4-2 with TRBJ2-7; D not resolved. The source of this sequence is a woman older than 75 with acute or convalescent COVID-19. CDR3 residues: CASSQITPGYEQYF. CDR3 DNA sequence: TGTGCCAGCAGCCAGATCACTCCAGGCTACGAGCAGTACTTC.